This paragraph reports one TCR beta chain. This clone was detected only a few times. Its antigen is not yet known. The sequenced fragment ends 3 residues before the CDR3 boundary, so the rest is inferred from the germline J gene. The germline V and J ends show losses of 3 bases and 3 bases respectively, and no gene match explains 2 bases of the junction. CDR1 and CDR2 are drawn from the germline V gene (reference sequence): LNHDA, SQIVND. Inclusive of the bounding cysteine and phenylalanine, the CDR3 is 14 residues long. Shown are 33 bases from within the CDR3, in frame from base 1. This sample is drawn from a study of T cell clonality in common variable immunodeficiency (dated by TCRdb to the mid-2010s). Study-wide findings and limitations: Healthy controls shared more TCRbeta clones with each other than CVID subjects shared among themselves (p < 0.0001). TCRbeta clonality was higher in CVID subjects than in healthy controls (t-test p = 0.018), and the increase was most characteristic of about a third of subjects. Despite equal DNA input, controls averaged roughly 89,000 unique sequences per sample versus roughly 32,000 in CVID samples. The authors noted that sequencing repertoires of T cell subpopulations would be needed to clarify what caused the increased clonality in CVID. Correlations between repertoire features and clinical complications were limited by patient heterogeneity within the CVID cohort. Fewer deletions and N-nucleotide insertions were reportedly observed in CVID TCRbeta sequences, and highly modified clones with 13 or more V deletions were reportedly absent from CVID TCRbeta sequences.

For sequencing input, CVID and control samples contributed equivalent amounts of genomic DNA. For every sample, a 60 bp segment covering the rearranged TCRbeta CDR3 region was amplified and then sequenced. The immunoSEQ assay, a bias-corrected multiplex PCR combined with high-throughput sequencing, was used for TCRbeta amplification. The source study handled its data this way. Every unique nucleotide sequence counted as a clone and was annotated with V, D and J genes, copy number and frequency. Sequences were labeled productive if in frame, and non-productive if out of frame or containing stop codons. Clonality was calculated from Shannon's entropy as previously described. The predicted amino acid sequences of productive clones were used to derive the mean CDR3 Kyte-Doolittle hydropathy. Scaled V gene usage was hierarchically clustered using Manhattan distance and complete linkage with the R hclust function. To assess clone sharing by CDR3 amino acid sequence, 12 repertoires per group were resampled over 100 rounds. The repertoires were searched for around 70 published EBV-specific and roughly 240 published CMV-specific TCRbeta sequences. A couple of CVID samples that yielded fewer than 10,000 sequences were excluded from the analysis, so approximately 38 CVID repertoires were retained. Sourced from immuneACCESS, this table was stored by TCRdb with only in-frame sequences that have V and J called. A share of the clones is absent; for the studies checked, an unresolved V gene accounts for under half, and the remainder has no known explanation. The DNA gave D and trimming, while V, J and clone size come from that table. Listed for this sample are about 34,000 clones, none observed only a single time. Under 30% of the sample rests with the top ten.

Diagnosis of CVID followed standard criteria, namely serum IgG, IgA and/or IgM below the normal range together with specific antibody deficiency. There were roughly 45 subjects in the CVID group (around 15 female and roughly 29 male), ranging in age from about 9 to 64 years, with a mean age of around 40. Most of the CVID patients and most of the healthy controls were of Caucasian heritage. At the time of study participation, every CVID subject had been on replacement immunoglobulin therapy for at least one year. At blood collection, none of the CVID subjects was ill or on immunomodulatory or immunosuppressive medication. Heparinized peripheral whole blood samples of 5 to 8 ml were collected from each donor. Genomic DNA from adults with common variable immune deficiency (CVID) and from healthy adult controls was used for sequencing of TCRbeta CDR3 repertoires. To isolate peripheral blood mononuclear cells, diluted blood was subjected to density centrifugation over Hypaque 1077 or Ficoll-Paque. Genomic DNA was obtained from unsorted mononuclear cells through either Qiagen column purification or a centrifugation-based method.

Material: peripheral blood mononuclear cells. The receptor comes from a human donor with common variable immunodeficiency. The rearrangement combines TRBV19 with TRBJ2-7; 10 bases in the middle match TRBD2. The CDR3 in this case is CASSIGLADYEQYF. The sequenced CDR3 bases are TGTGCCAGTAGTATCGGACTAGCGGACTACGAG. Full variable domain (CDR3 extended with the reference TRBV19 and TRBJ2-7 proteins): DGGITQSPKYLFRKEGQNVTLSCEQNLNHDAMYWYRQDPGQGLRLIYYSQIVNDFQKGDIAEGYSVSREKKESFPLTVTSAQKNPTAFYLCASSIGLADYEQYFGPGTRLTVT.